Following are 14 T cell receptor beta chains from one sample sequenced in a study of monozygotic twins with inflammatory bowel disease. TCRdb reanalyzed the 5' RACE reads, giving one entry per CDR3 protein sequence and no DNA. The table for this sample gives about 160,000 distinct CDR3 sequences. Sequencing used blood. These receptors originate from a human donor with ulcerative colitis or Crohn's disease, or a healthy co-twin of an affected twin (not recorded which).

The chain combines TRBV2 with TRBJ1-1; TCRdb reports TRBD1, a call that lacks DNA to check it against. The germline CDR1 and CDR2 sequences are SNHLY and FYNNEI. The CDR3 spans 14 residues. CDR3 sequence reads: CASSWGHRNTEAFF.

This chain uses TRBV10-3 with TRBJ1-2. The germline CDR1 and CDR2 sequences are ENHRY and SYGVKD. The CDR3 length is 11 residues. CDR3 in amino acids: CAISVNYGYTF.

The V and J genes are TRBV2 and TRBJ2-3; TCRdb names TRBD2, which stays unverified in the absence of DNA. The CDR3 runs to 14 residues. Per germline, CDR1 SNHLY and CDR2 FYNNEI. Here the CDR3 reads CASRAGSGTDTQYF.

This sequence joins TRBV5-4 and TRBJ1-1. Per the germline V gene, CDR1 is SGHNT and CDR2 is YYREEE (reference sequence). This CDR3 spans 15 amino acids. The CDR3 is CASSLKTRYQTEAFF.

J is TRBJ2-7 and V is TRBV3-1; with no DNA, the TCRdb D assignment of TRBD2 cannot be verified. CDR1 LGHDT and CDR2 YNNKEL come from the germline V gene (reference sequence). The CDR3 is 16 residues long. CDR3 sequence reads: CASSQDSSGSLYEQYF.

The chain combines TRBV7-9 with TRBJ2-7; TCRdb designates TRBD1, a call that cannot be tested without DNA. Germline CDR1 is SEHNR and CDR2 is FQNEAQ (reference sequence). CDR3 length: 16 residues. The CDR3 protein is CASSPDVGPLSYEQYF.

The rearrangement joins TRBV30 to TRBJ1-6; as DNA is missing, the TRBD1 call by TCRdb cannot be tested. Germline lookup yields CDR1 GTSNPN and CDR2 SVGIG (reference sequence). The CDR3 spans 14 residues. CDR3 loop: CAWSAGRENSPLHF. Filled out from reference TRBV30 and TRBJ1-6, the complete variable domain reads SQTIHQWPATLVQPVGSPLSLECTVEGTSNPNLYWYRQAAGRGLQLLFYSVGIGQISSEVPQNLSASRPQDRQFILSSKKLLLSDSGFYLCAWSAGRENSPLHFGNGTRLTVT.

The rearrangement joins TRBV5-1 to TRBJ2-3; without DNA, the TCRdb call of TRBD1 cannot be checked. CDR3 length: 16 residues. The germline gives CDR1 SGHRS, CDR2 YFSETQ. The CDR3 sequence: CASAPSPGPLKDTQYF.

The CDR3 protein is CASSLDGLAGGVSYNEQFF. J is TRBJ2-1 and V is TRBV5-4; the TCRdb D gene call, TRBD2, has no DNA to confirm it. CDR3 length: 19 residues. In germline, CDR1 is SGHNT, CDR2 YYREEE (reference sequence).

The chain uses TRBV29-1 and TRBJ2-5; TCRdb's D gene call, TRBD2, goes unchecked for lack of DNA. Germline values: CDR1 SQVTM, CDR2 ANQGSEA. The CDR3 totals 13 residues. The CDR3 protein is CSALSGAQETQYF. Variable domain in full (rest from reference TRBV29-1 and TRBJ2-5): SAVISQKPSRDICQRGTSLTIQCQVDSQVTMMFWYRQQPGQSLTLIATANQGSEATYESGFVIDKFPISRPNLTFSTLTVSNMSPEDSSIYLCSALSGAQETQYFGPGTRLLVL.

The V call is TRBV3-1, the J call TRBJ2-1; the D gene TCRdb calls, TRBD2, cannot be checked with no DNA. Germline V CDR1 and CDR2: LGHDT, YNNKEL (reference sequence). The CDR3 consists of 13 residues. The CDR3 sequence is CASRTRLAGEQFF.

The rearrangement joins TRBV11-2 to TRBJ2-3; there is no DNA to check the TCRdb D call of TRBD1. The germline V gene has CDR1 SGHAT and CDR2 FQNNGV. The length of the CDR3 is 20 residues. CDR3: CASSLDWGGKGNGNTDTQYF.

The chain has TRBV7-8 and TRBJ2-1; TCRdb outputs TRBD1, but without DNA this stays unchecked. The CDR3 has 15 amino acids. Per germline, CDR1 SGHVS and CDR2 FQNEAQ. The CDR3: CASSPRPGGYNEQFF.

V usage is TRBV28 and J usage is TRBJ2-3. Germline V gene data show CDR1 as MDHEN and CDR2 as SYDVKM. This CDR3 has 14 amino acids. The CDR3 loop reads CASLGSGSTDTQYF.